The next 24 T cell receptor beta chains were all read from a single sample in a study of T cells in Graves' hyperthyroidism and ophthalmopathy (dated by TCRdb to the late 2010s). The library was generated by multiplex PCR. The run used an Illumina HiSeq 2000. The TCR beta CDR3 regions were amplified from RNA transcripts. The TCR CDR3 was subjected to a first round of RT-PCR using the HTBI primer set and the Qiagen OneStep RT-PCR kit. TCRdb passed the public sequencing reads through fastp at Q25 and MiXCR, retaining productive beta sequences. Each entry is one CDR3 protein sequence, shown with its most common DNA and genes. Across this sample there are around 500,000 distinct CDR3 sequences, with roughly 16% seen only once. 25% to 30% of the sample comes from the top ten. The material sequenced was blood. These TCRs come from a woman in her twenties or thirties with Graves' ophthalmopathy.

This clonotype was counted many times. The chain combines TRBV11-2 with TRBJ2-7; D possibly corresponds to TRBD2 (6 bases). In germline, CDR1 is SGHAT, CDR2 FQNNGV. The CDR3 is made up of 15 amino acids. V gave up 5 bases and J gave up 0 bases, with 14 bases separating them. The CDR3 nucleotides read TGTGCCAGCAGCCCGCGGGCGGGGAGCTCCTACGAGCAGTACTTC. It translates to CASSPRAGSSYEQYF.

In DNA, the CDR3 is TGTGCCAGCAGCGCACCAGTGTGGCCCAATGAGCAGTTCTTC. Encoded protein: CASSAPVWPNEQFF. The chain couples TRBV9 to TRBJ2-1; D is unclear. Trimming removed 3 bases from V and 6 bases from J, with 13 bases in between. The CDR3 loop spans 14 amino acids. CDR1 and CDR2 (germline): SGDLS, YYNGEE.

This chain uses TRBV3-1 with TRBJ2-1; tentative D call: TRBD2 (5 bases). Looked up from germline, CDR1 is LGHDT and CDR2 is YNNKEL (reference sequence). V lost 4 bases, J lost 4 bases, and 17 bases lay in between. The CDR3 runs to 16 residues. The CDR3 DNA is TGTGCCAGCAGCCCCTTAGGAGGTAGGAGTTACAATGAGCAGTTCTTC. It is translated as CASSPLGGRSYNEQFF.

Only one count was recorded for this clonotype. V is TRBV19 and J is TRBJ2-3; D is unclear. Trimming shortened V by 2 bases and J by 1 base, and 4 bases separated the two germline ends. The CDR3 totals 13 residues. The V gene's germline CDR1 is LNHDA and CDR2 SQIVND (reference sequence). The CDR3 DNA is TGTGCCAGTAGTATATGGGGCACAGATACGCAGTATTTT. This gives the protein CASSIWGTDTQYF.

The chain couples TRBV12-3 or TRBV12-4 to TRBJ2-1, with 7 bases identical to TRBD1. The CDR3 has 15 amino acids. V shed 5 bases and J 4 bases; nucleotides not matched to a gene: 8. The CDR3 region is CASSPPGTEYNEQFF. CDR3 DNA sequence: TGTGCCAGCAGTCCTCCCGGGACAGAATACAATGAGCAGTTCTTC.

Of note for this clonotype: This may stem from a read error, because a much larger clone lies one nucleotide away. This chain joins TRBV7-2 and TRBJ2-7; possibly TRBD2 for D (5 bases). This CDR3 region has 13 residues. Germline V gene data show CDR1 as SGHTA and CDR2 as FQGNSA. The CDR3 sequence is CASSQSAAYGQYF. In DNA form, the CDR3 reads TGTGCCAGCAGCCAATCAGCGGCCTACGGGCAGTACTTC.

With respect to this clonotype: This clone may be a read error of a much larger clone one base away. This chain joins TRBV20-1 and TRBJ2-5; a possible D gene is TRBD1 (6 bases). The V and J ends lost 5 bases and 7 bases respectively, with 14 bases between them. The CDR3 sequence is 12 residues long. Germline CDR1 reads DFQATT; CDR2 reads SNEGSKA (reference sequence). CDR3 in amino acids: CSAGGPIGTQYF. CDR3 bases: TGCAGTGCTGGGGGCCCAATAGGGACCCAGTACTTC.

This clonotype was recorded many times. The genes are TRBV20-1 and TRBJ1-1; D remains ambiguous. CDR1 and CDR2 (germline): DFQATT, SNEGSKA (reference sequence). The CDR3 spans 16 residues. Trimming removed 6 bases from V and 0 bases from J, with 20 bases in between. The CDR3 spells CSAPPLAGHMNTEAFF. In DNA form, the CDR3 reads TGCAGTGCGCCCCCCTTGGCTGGGCACATGAACACTGAAGCTTTCTTT.

In this sample, this clonotype turned up many times. This chain uses TRBV6-2 or TRBV6-3 with TRBJ2-3; D may be TRBD2 (6 bases). From germline, CDR1 is MNHEY and CDR2 SVGEGT. Trimming shortened V by 6 bases and J by 0 bases, and 16 bases separated the two germline ends. The CDR3 spans 16 residues. The CDR3 region has the DNA TGTGCCAGCAGACCGCTCACGGGAGCGAGCACAGATACGCAGTATTTT. Protein sequence: CASRPLTGASTDTQYF.

This clonotype was detected a few times. The V call is TRBV10-1, the J call TRBJ2-1; the match to TRBD2 covers 10 bases. Germline V lookup: CDR1 WNHNN, CDR2 SYGVQD (reference sequence). V lost 5 bases to trimming and J lost 2 bases; unmatched junction nucleotides: 3. The CDR3 spans 15 residues. DNA for the CDR3: TGCGCCAGCAGTACTAGCGGGAACCCCTACAATGAGCAGTTCTTC. Translated: CASSTSGNPYNEQFF.

The sample holds a few counts of this clonotype. The chain couples TRBV19 to TRBJ2-2; 9 bases line up with TRBD1. Germline loops: CDR1 LNHDA, CDR2 SQIVND (reference sequence). There are 16 residues in the CDR3. V was pared by 5 bases and J by 2 bases, with 6 bases of the junction left unmatched. The chain's CDR3 is CASSQRTGANTGELFF. CDR3 DNA: TGTGCCAGTAGTCAACGGACAGGGGCAAACACCGGGGAGCTGTTTTTT.

In its sample, this clonotype was seen many times. This chain uses TRBV4-3 with TRBJ2-7, with D possibly being TRBD1 or TRBD2 (6 bases each). Germline values: CDR1 LGHNA, CDR2 YSLEER. CDR3 size: 15 residues. V shed 4 bases and J shed 4 bases, with 17 bases lying between them. CDR3 residues: CASSLVVGGLYEQYF. CDR3 DNA: TGCGCCAGCAGCCTAGTCGTAGGGGGGCTGTACGAGCAGTACTTC.

A remark on this clonotype: Compared with germline, one end of the junction differs, possibly owing to a read error. Written as DNA, the CDR3 is TGTGCCAGCAGTGGGGTTGCTAACTATGGCTCCACCTTC. Translated: CASSGVANYGSTF. The chain joins TRBV6-1 to TRBJ1-2; D is unclear. CDR1 and CDR2 from the germline V gene are MNHNS and SASEGT. The CDR3 totals 13 residues.

The chain is built from TRBV13 and TRBJ1-2, with 7 bases lining up with TRBD1. V was clipped by 0 bases and J by 8 bases; unmatched bases: 9. The CDR3 covers 15 residues. Germline V gene lookup returns CDR1 PRHDT and CDR2 FYEKMQ (reference sequence). CDR3 DNA sequence: TGTGCCAGCAGCTTAGGAGGAGGGGGCTGGCGAGGCTACACCTTC. This translates into CASSLGGGGWRGYTF.

V usage is TRBV12-5 and J usage is TRBJ2-3; possible D gene TRBD2, 6 bases. Germline V lookup: CDR1 LGHNT, CDR2 FRNRAP. CDR3 length: 17 residues. With 7 bases removed from V and 2 bases from J, the gap between germline ends came to 22 bases. The CDR3 here is CASAPGRGSHNTDTQYF. CDR3 DNA sequence: TGTGCTAGTGCCCCAGGACGGGGGAGTCACAACACAGATACGCAGTATTTT.

The chain recombines TRBV4-1 with TRBJ2-5; 9 nucleotides align to TRBD2. This CDR3 spans 16 amino acids. The V and J ends lost 0 bases and 5 bases, in that order; junction bases with no gene match: 7. CDR1 MGHRA and CDR2 YSYEKL come from the germline V gene. The CDR3 loop reads CASSQDAAGGGETQYF. The CDR3 DNA reads TGCGCCAGCAGCCAAGATGCGGCGGGAGGGGGGGAGACCCAGTACTTC.

This clonotype was observed many times. The gene calls are TRBV29-1 and TRBJ2-5, with D uncertain. The V end lost 6 bases, the J end lost 4 bases, and 12 bases lay between the germline ends. Per germline, CDR1 SQVTM and CDR2 ANQGSEA. The CDR3 runs 12 residues. In nucleotides, the CDR3 is TGCAGCGTCGTAAGTGGTGGAGAGACCCAGTACTTC. The encoded protein is CSVVSGGETQYF.

The chain employs TRBV7-9 and TRBJ2-1; the match to TRBD1 covers 8 bases. This CDR3 has 16 residues. Germline CDR1 reads SEHNR; CDR2 reads FQNEAQ (reference sequence). V trimming: 5 bases; J trimming: 2 bases; junction bases outside the gene matches: 8. The CDR3 protein is CASSPRQGTPYNEQFF. The CDR3 nucleotides are TGTGCCAGCAGCCCACGACAGGGGACACCCTACAATGAGCAGTTCTTC. Complete variable domain (other parts from reference TRBV7-9 and TRBJ2-1): DTGVSQNPRHKITKRGQNVTFRCDPISEHNRLYWYRQTLGQGPEFLTYFQNEAQLEKSRLLSDRFSAERPKGSFSTLEIQRTEQGDSAMYLCASSPRQGTPYNEQFFGPGTRLTVL.

There are a few counts of this clonotype. The chain recombines TRBV9 with TRBJ1-2; TRBD1 agrees at 10 bases. Per germline, CDR1 SGDLS and CDR2 YYNGEE. Trimming cost V 0 bases and J 3 bases; bases outside gene matches: 5. CDR3 size: 16 residues. The CDR3 DNA is TGTGCCAGCAGCGTAGGGGGGACAGGGGTGGACTATGGCTACACCTTC. Protein: CASSVGGTGVDYGYTF.

This clonotype occurred many times. CDR3 sequence: CASSPVDAEKLFF. The CDR3 nucleotides read TGTGCCAGCTCACCAGTTGATGCGGAAAAACTGTTTTTT. The chain has TRBV18 and TRBJ1-4, with D unresolved. The ends were cut back, 2 bases at V and 8 bases at J, with 9 bases in the middle. Germline values: CDR1 KGHSH, CDR2 LQKENI. This CDR3 is built from 13 residues.

At least ten counts were recorded for this clonotype. CDR3 sequence: CASSVPGQGSQPQHF. For the CDR3, the DNA is TGTGCCAGCAGCGTCCCGGGACAGGGTAGTCAGCCCCAGCATTTT. The V and J genes are TRBV7-9 and TRBJ1-5, with 9 bases matching TRBD1. CDR1 and CDR2 from the germline V gene are SEHNR and FQNEAQ (reference sequence). V gave up 5 bases and J gave up 6 bases; unmatched junction bases: 8. The CDR3 is made up of 15 amino acids.

This clonotype was detected only a few times. V is TRBV28 and J is TRBJ2-5, with 9 positions matching TRBD2. After removal of 3 bases from V and 6 bases from J, the junction contained 8 bases not matched to a gene. CDR3 length: 15 residues. Per germline, CDR1 MDHEN and CDR2 SYDVKM. The CDR3 here is CASSFGGRGGKTQYF. The CDR3 DNA reads as TGTGCCAGCAGTTTTGGAGGGCGGGGGGGAAAGACCCAGTACTTC.

This clonotype was counted many times. The CDR3 DNA reads TGTGCCAGCAGCCAAGAATTAGGAAGCAATCAGCCCCAGCATTTT. It is translated as CASSQELGSNQPQHF. The J gene is TRBJ1-5, the V gene TRBV3-1, with D hard to call. The germline V gene encodes CDR1 LGHDT and CDR2 YNNKEL (reference sequence). Trimming stripped 0 bases from V and 1 base from J, with 7 bases between. This CDR3 spans 15 amino acids.

The sample holds many counts of this clonotype. This chain uses TRBV6-2 or TRBV6-3 with TRBJ2-7, with 7 bases identical to TRBD2. The germline V gene encodes CDR1 MNHEY and CDR2 SVGEGT. Trimming at V came to 4 bases and at J to 1 base, leaving 7 bases not matched to a gene. This CDR3 comprises 15 residues. This CDR3 reads CASSSTGTKSYEQYF. CDR3 coding DNA: TGTGCCAGCAGTTCCACCGGGACTAAGTCCTACGAGCAGTACTTC.